A few counts support the clone carrying this T cell receptor beta chain. Antigen: not known. V was trimmed by 8 bases and J by 5 bases, leaving 19 bases between them. The germline gives CDR1 MNHEY, CDR2 SMNVEV (reference sequence). The CDR3 is 14 residues long. The data belong to a study of T cells in Graves' hyperthyroidism and ophthalmopathy. Study-level results: The model anticipated ophthalmopathy a median about 7 months pre-onset.

What was amplified from RNA transcripts were TCR beta CDR3 regions. HTBI primers drove first-round RT-PCR of the TCR CDR3. TCRdb reprocessed the multiplex PCR reads with MiXCR, giving one entry per CDR3 protein. The sample records approximately 410,000 distinct CDR3 sequences, roughly an eighth being singletons. Sequenced: blood. The source is a woman younger than 30 with Graves' hyperthyroidism. The chain has TRBV27 and TRBJ2-7; the D gene is possibly TRBD1 (6 bases). CDR3 sequence: CASGSLHRVHEQYF. The CDR3 DNA reads TGTGCCAGCGGGTCCCTGCACAGGGTCCACGAGCAGTACTTC.